The source of this T cell receptor beta chain is a study of PD-L1 blockade in urothelial cancer. For the study at large: Bladder-origin urothelial cancer in males covered about 85% of the roughly 29 patients. Between 0 and 3 chemotherapy regimens preceded treatment for each patient.

This table comes from immunoSEQ multiplex PCR, and its TCRdb copy is limited to in-frame clones, with some not included. The repertoire holds under 80,000 clones, with around 81% as singletons. The CDR3 is made up of 14 amino acids. Germline V gene sequence: CDR1 SGHDT, CDR2 YYEEEE. V lost 1 base and J 6 bases, leaving 12 bases between the germline ends. Time point noted: pretreatment peripheral blood. Locally advanced or metastatic urothelial carcinoma affected all patients. Anywhere from 1 to 8 samples came from each patient, spanning pretreatment and on-treatment. Here the sequenced sample was PBMCs, taken around atezolizumab (anti-PD-L1) treatment. This receptor was identified in a man in his 70s with urothelial cancer. The chain is built from TRBV5-6 and TRBJ2-3; D is ambiguous. The CDR3 sequence is CASSLLLTVDTQYF. In DNA form, the CDR3 reads TGTGCCAGCAGCTTGCTCCTAACCGTGGATACGCAGTATTTT. Full variable domain (missing parts from reference TRBV5-6 and TRBJ2-3): DAGVTQSPTHLIKTRGQQVTLRCSPKSGHDTVSWYQQALGQGPQFIFQYYEEEERQRGNFPDRFSGHQFPNYSSELNVNALLLGDSALYLCASSLLLTVDTQYFGPGTRLTVL.